The T cell receptor beta chain described here comes from a study of read filtering for tumor transcriptome and immune sequencing. The CDR3 length is 15 residues. V lost 7 bases and J lost 10; bases outside the gene matches: 17. This clonotype occurred many times. From around 0.4 ug of RNA, a library with molecular barcoded alpha/delta and beta/gamma adaptors was made. TCRdb redid the calling of the reads with MiXCR, one entry per CDR3 protein. The top ten clones hold over 10% of a sample with about 93,000 distinct CDR3 sequences, 20% to 25% of them seen once. Input material: a population of CD138-negative cells sorted from bone marrow. The sequence came from a donor aged 40 or older with multiple myeloma. The chain carries TRBV12-3 or TRBV12-4 and TRBJ1-1, with 8 bases fitting TRBD1. The CDR3 region is CASTGTGKIGWGAFF. As DNA, the CDR3 is TGTGCCAGCACGGGGACAGGAAAAATCGGGTGGGGAGCTTTCTTT.